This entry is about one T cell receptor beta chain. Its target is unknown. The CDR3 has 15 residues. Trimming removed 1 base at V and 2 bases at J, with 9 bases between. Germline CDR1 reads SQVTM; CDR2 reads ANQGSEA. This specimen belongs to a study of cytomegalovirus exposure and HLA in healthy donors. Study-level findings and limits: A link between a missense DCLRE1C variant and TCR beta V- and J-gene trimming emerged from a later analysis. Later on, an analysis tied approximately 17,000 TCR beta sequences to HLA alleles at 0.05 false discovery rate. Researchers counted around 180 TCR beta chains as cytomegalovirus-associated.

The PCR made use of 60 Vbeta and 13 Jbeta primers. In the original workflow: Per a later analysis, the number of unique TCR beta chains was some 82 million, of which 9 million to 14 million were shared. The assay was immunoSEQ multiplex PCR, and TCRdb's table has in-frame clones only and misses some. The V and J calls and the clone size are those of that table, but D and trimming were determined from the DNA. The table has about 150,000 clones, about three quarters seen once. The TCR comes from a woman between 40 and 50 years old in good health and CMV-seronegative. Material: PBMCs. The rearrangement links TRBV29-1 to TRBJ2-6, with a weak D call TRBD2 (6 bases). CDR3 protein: CSVEVGGAGANVLTF. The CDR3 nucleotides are TGCAGCGTTGAAGTCGGGGGAGCTGGGGCCAACGTCCTGACTTTC.